The clone carrying this TCR beta chain turned up a few times. The antigen remains unidentified. The authors ran a second PCR of 7 to 11 cycles using a sample-barcoded 5' primer and a J-beta primer mix. Each cDNA molecule, via a template-switch adaptor with 12 random nucleotides, was tagged. TCRdb reprocessed the 5' RACE reads with MiXCR, giving one entry per CDR3 protein. The sample carries 700,000 to 900,000 distinct CDR3 sequences, about 55% recorded once. The source of the sample is a study of blood T cells in healthy people across ages. Across the whole study: Template-switching capture recovered about one barcoded beta molecule per two T cells.

Study-level points and caveats: It was found that TCR beta diversity correlated strongly with the percentage of naive T cells. Among T cells, TCR beta diversity per million cells dropped roughly linearly as age rose.

This CDR3 is 15 amino acids long. V lost 5 bases and J lost 14, with 26 bases in between. The V gene's germline CDR1 is MDHEN and CDR2 SYDVKM. The chain combines TRBV28 with TRBJ2-3; tentative D call: TRBD2 (6 bases). This clonotype was obtained from an older man in good health. Sequencing was done on a sample of blood. The CDR3: CASSPGGGAHRYAYF. As DNA, the CDR3 is TGTGCCAGCAGTCCCGGTGGAGGGGCACACAGATACGCGTATTTT.